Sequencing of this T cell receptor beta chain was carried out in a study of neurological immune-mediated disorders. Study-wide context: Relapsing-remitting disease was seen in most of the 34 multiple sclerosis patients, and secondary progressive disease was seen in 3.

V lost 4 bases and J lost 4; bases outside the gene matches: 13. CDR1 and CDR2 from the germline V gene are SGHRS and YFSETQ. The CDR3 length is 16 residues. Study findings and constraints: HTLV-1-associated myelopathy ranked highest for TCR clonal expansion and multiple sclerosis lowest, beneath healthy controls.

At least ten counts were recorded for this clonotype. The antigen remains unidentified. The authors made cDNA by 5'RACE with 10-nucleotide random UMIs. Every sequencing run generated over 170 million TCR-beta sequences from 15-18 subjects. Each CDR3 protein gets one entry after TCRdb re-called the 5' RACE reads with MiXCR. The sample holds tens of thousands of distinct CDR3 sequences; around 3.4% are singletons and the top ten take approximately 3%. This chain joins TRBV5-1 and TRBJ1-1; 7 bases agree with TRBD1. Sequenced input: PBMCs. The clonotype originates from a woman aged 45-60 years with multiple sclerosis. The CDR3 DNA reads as TGCGCCAGCAGCCCGCACGTACAGGGGCGATCCACTGAAGCTTTCTTT. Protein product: CASSPHVQGRSTEAFF.